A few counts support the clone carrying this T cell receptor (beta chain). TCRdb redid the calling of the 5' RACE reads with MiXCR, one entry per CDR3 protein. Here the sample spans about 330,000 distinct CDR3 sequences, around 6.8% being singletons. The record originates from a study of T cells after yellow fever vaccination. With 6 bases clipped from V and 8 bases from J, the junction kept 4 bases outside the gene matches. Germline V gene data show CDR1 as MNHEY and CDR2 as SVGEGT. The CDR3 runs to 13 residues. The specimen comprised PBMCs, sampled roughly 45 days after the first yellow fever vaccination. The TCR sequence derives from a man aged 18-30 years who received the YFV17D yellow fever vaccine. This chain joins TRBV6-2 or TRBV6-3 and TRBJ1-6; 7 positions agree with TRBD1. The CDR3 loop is CASSDRADSPLHF. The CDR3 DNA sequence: TGTGCCAGCAGCGACAGGGCGGATTCACCCCTCCACTTT.